This TCR beta chain was sequenced in a study of OX40 agonist ivuxolimab in advanced cancers. For the study at large: A male proportion of 82.7% was recorded, with mean age approximately 57 years and range 23 to 79.

Autoimmune disease history or systemic immunosuppression led to patient exclusion. At baseline, cycle 4 day 1, and cycle 7 day 1, blood was sampled. From germline, CDR1 is MDHEN and CDR2 SYDVKM. The CDR3 loop spans 15 amino acids. V was cut by 10 bases and J by 1 base, with 19 bases left in between. TCRdb keeps only in-frame clones here, not all; method: immunoSEQ multiplex PCR. This sample yields roughly 70,000 clones, of which roughly 86% are seen a single time; more than 4.5% belongs to the top ten. This sequence joins TRBV28 and TRBJ1-2; D perhaps matches TRBD1 (6 bases). The TCR originated in an adult with an advanced solid tumor such as melanoma, head and neck, liver or kidney cancer. The sample in question was CD4+ or CD8+ T cells sorted from blood, obtained in a trial of the OX40 agonist ivuxolimab. CDR3 DNA sequence: TGTGCCATCAGCTCCGGGACACCAATTAACTATGGCTACACCTTC. Amino acid sequence: CAISSGTPINYGYTF.